Following are 32 T cell receptor beta chains from one sample sequenced in a study of response to subunit inactivated influenza vaccine. TCRdb fed the RT-PCR reads into MiXCR, producing one record per CDR3 protein. The sample lists about 780,000 distinct CDR3 sequences, less than 20% occurring once. Sequencing used PBMCs from blood, obtained 4 to 6 days after vaccination. The receptors were gathered from a man in his fifties or sixties who received an inactivated influenza vaccine.

The gene calls are TRBV7-9 and TRBJ2-7; TRBD1 or TRBD2 may be the D gene (5 bases each). CDR1 SEHNR and CDR2 FQNEAQ come from the germline V gene (reference sequence). Trimming cost V 5 bases and J 6 bases, with 26 bases left between them. The CDR3 covers 17 residues. The CDR3, as DNA: TGTGCCAGCAGCCCCAGGGACCTCCCGGGTGAAATGAGCGAGCAGTACTTC. Translation: CASSPRDLPGEMSEQYF.

V gene TRBV20-1 combines with J gene TRBJ1-2, with 8 bases fitting TRBD1. The length of the CDR3 is 14 residues. V lost 3 bases, J lost 4 bases, and 7 bases stayed unmatched. Germline CDR1 reads DFQATT; CDR2 reads SNEGSKA (reference sequence). The CDR3 protein is CSASAGQGIYGYTF. The DNA of the CDR3 is TGCAGTGCTAGTGCCGGACAGGGAATCTATGGCTACACCTTC.

This clonotype turned up a few times. J is TRBJ1-1 and V is TRBV27; the D gene is possibly TRBD1 (5 bases). This CDR3 contains 15 residues. In germline, CDR1 is MNHEY, CDR2 SMNVEV (reference sequence). The germline V and J ends were trimmed by 6 bases and 4 bases, with 18 bases remaining between them. CDR3 residues: CASSRTGPMGTEAFF. The DNA of the CDR3 is TGTGCCAGCAGCAGAACGGGACCTATGGGCACTGAAGCTTTCTTT.

The rearrangement uses TRBV6-2 or TRBV6-3 and TRBJ2-7; D unresolved. This CDR3 has 12 amino acids. Germline loops: CDR1 MNHEY, CDR2 SVGEGT. Trimming left V 6 bases short and J 1 base short, with 7 bases between. The CDR3 loop reads CASRISSYEQYF. Written as DNA, the CDR3 is TGTGCCAGCAGAATTTCATCCTACGAGCAGTACTTC.

Many counts were recorded for this clonotype. V and J are TRBV16 and TRBJ1-5; D perhaps matches TRBD1 (5 bases). CDR3 length: 14 residues. V shed 0 bases and J shed 6 bases, with 9 bases lying between them. CDR1 is KGHSY, CDR2 FQNENV, per germline. CDR3 DNA sequence: TGTGCCAGCAGCCAATCAAGGGGAAGTCAGCCCCAGCATTTT. Translating it yields CASSQSRGSQPQHF.

J is TRBJ2-4 and V is TRBV28; D may be TRBD1 (5 bases). Germline V gene lookup returns CDR1 MDHEN and CDR2 SYDVKM. CDR3 length: 13 residues. The V end was cut by 5 bases, the J end by 9 bases, with 14 bases between. CDR3 region: CASSITGRSIQYF. As DNA, the CDR3 is TGTGCCAGCAGTATTACAGGACGCAGCATTCAGTACTTC.

This clonotype was counted a few times. Germline is not matched at one junction end, which may reflect a read error. This chain connects TRBV20-1 to TRBJ2-7; D is possibly TRBD1 (6 bases). This CDR3 has 14 amino acids. CDR1 and CDR2 (germline): DFQATT, SNEGSKA (reference sequence). The CDR3 DNA sequence: TGCAGTGCTAGCCTACAGGGATTCTCCCACGAGCAGTACTTC. This gives the protein CSASLQGFSHEQYF.

Remarks on this clonotype: This may be a read error, as it is one base from a much larger clone. The chain uses TRBV20-1 and TRBJ2-1; 10 positions match TRBD2. Germline V gives CDR1 DFQATT, CDR2 SNEGSKA (reference sequence). This CDR3 is built from 17 residues. CDR3 residues: CSAPSQRGGLSYKEQFF. The DNA for the CDR3 is TGCAGTGCTCCCTCCCAGCGGGGGGGCCTCTCCTACAAGGAGCAGTTCTTC.

The sample holds many counts of this clonotype. The chain couples TRBV4-2 to TRBJ2-7; D gene ambiguous. CDR1 and CDR2 from the germline V gene are LGHNA and YNFKEQ. This CDR3 region has 14 residues. Deletions cut 4 bases from V and 4 bases from J, with 14 bases between. The CDR3 DNA is TGTGCCAGCAGCCCACGACGGATGGAATACGAGCAGTACTTC. Protein sequence: CASSPRRMEYEQYF.

Comment on this clonotype: The junction differs from germline at one of its ends, possibly a read error. The chain carries TRBV12-3 or TRBV12-4 and TRBJ2-2; 11 nucleotides align to TRBD2. This CDR3 spans 15 amino acids. CDR3 residues: CTSSWLAGGGGELFF. The CDR3 DNA sequence: TGTACCAGCAGTTGGCTAGCGGGAGGTGGCGGGGAGCTGTTTTTT.

This rearrangement joins TRBV5-1 to TRBJ1-2; possibly TRBD1 for D (5 bases). Germline-derived CDR1 and CDR2 are SGHRS and YFSETQ. Trimming took off 5 bases at V and 4 bases at J, with 12 bases between the two ends. The CDR3 is made up of 13 amino acids. CDR3 residues: CASRKGDSYGYTF. The CDR3 DNA is TGCGCCAGCAGAAAAGGGGATAGCTATGGCTACACCTTC.

This chain links TRBV7-2 with TRBJ1-2; D not certain. CDR3 length: 14 amino acids. V lost 3 bases to trimming and J lost 2 bases, with 10 bases between them. Per the germline V gene, CDR1 is SGHTA and CDR2 is FQGNSA. The CDR3 nucleotides read TGTGCCAGCAGCTTCACCAGGCTAAACTATGGCTACACCTTC. Translating it yields CASSFTRLNYGYTF.

This clonotype was seen only a few times. V usage is TRBV4-1 and J usage is TRBJ2-3, with 9 bases identical to TRBD2. The germline V gene has CDR1 MGHRA and CDR2 YSYEKL. Germline trimming cut 5 bases from V and 1 base from J; bases unmatched to any gene: 4. The CDR3 covers 15 residues. The CDR3 DNA sequence: TGCGCCAGCAGCTCTAGCGGGGCTCGCACAGATACGCAGTATTTT. The encoded protein is CASSSSGARTDTQYF.

This clonotype was observed a few times. The V gene is TRBV15, the J gene TRBJ2-1, with unresolved D. V was pared by 4 bases and J by 6 bases, with 10 bases between. The CDR3 is made up of 13 amino acids. CDR1 is LNHNV, CDR2 YYDKDF, per germline (reference sequence). The CDR3 spells CATSTWSLNEQFF. The CDR3 bases are TGTGCCACCAGCACCTGGTCCCTCAATGAGCAGTTCTTC.

The V and J genes are TRBV6-1 and TRBJ2-1; D not certain. There are 14 residues in the CDR3. Trimming removed 2 bases from V and 8 bases from J, with 13 bases in between. Germline V gene data show CDR1 as MNHNS and CDR2 as SASEGT. For the CDR3, the DNA is TGTGCCAGCAGTGAACAGTCCGGGCCCTATGAGCAGTTCTTC. This translates into CASSEQSGPYEQFF.

The CDR3 loop is CSARGRAGGEQYF. DNA for the CDR3: TGCAGTGCTAGAGGGAGGGCAGGGGGCGAGCAGTACTTC. The J gene is TRBJ2-7, the V gene TRBV20-1; perhaps TRBD1 as D (7 bases). CDR1 is DFQATT, CDR2 SNEGSKA, per germline (reference sequence). Trimming left V 1 base short and J 6 bases short, with 13 bases between. The CDR3 length is 13 residues.

This clonotype was counted between two and nine times. V usage is TRBV10-3 and J usage is TRBJ2-3; 7 nucleotides match TRBD2. With V trimmed by 4 bases and J by 3 bases, 13 bases remained unmatched. CDR3 length: 17 residues. Germline CDR1 reads ENHRY; CDR2 reads SYGVKD. In DNA form, the CDR3 reads TGTGCCATCAGTGGGATGGCGCGCGGGAGCCTAACAGATACGCAGTATTTT. Its translation: CAISGMARGSLTDTQYF.

This clonotype was detected ten times or more. This sequence joins TRBV29-1 and TRBJ2-1; D not resolved. V lost 0 bases and J lost 5, with 17 bases in between. The CDR3 has 16 amino acids. CDR1 is SQVTM, CDR2 ANQGSEA, per germline. The CDR3 DNA reads TGCAGCGTTGAAGATGAGAATTTAGTAGTCGACAATGAGCAGTTCTTC. It encodes CSVEDENLVVDNEQFF.

This clonotype was seen more than once but under ten times. The chain is built from TRBV6-5 and TRBJ2-3, with 7 bases fitting TRBD2. V shed 5 bases, J shed 0 bases, and the junction held 8 bases outside the gene matches. Germline V gives CDR1 MNHEY, CDR2 SVGAGI. The CDR3 sequence is 16 residues long. CDR3 sequence: CASSTTLAASTDTQYF. The CDR3 nucleotides are TGTGCCAGCAGTACTACTCTAGCGGCTAGCACAGATACGCAGTATTTT.

This clonotype has at least ten counts. The V and J genes are TRBV27 and TRBJ2-7; D not certain. This CDR3 spans 15 amino acids. V lost 0 bases and J lost 0, with 9 bases in between. Per the germline V gene, CDR1 is MNHEY and CDR2 is SMNVEV (reference sequence). The CDR3 sequence: CASSLSSLRSYEQYF. In DNA form, the CDR3 reads TGTGCCAGCAGTTTATCGAGTTTGCGCTCCTACGAGCAGTACTTC.

This sequence joins TRBV20-1 and TRBJ1-2, with D tentatively TRBD1 (5 bases). The CDR3 spans 14 residues. Germline lookup yields CDR1 DFQATT and CDR2 SNEGSKA (reference sequence). CDR3 in amino acids: CSTSGTAANYGYTF. In DNA form, the CDR3 reads TGCAGCACTTCCGGGACTGCGGCTAACTATGGCTACACCTTC.

This chain uses TRBV5-6 with TRBJ2-1; tentative D call: TRBD2 (6 bases). In germline, CDR1 is SGHDT, CDR2 YYEEEE. The V end was cut by 0 bases, the J end by 7 bases, with 26 bases between. This CDR3 has 19 amino acids. CDR3: CASSLAGFSGGRRENEQFF. For the CDR3, the DNA is TGTGCCAGCAGCTTGGCCGGTTTTTCTGGCGGACGTCGGGAGAATGAGCAGTTCTTC.

This clonotype was observed a few times. The rearrangement uses TRBV7-2 and TRBJ2-7, with D possibly matching TRBD1 (5 bases). The germline V gene has CDR1 SGHTA and CDR2 FQGNSA. The V end was cut by 5 bases, the J end by 5 bases, with 16 bases between. The CDR3 has 14 amino acids. The CDR3 is CASSQSRGANEQYF. The CDR3 DNA reads as TGTGCCAGCAGCCAAAGTCGTGGGGCCAACGAGCAGTACTTC.

V usage is TRBV7-8 and J usage is TRBJ2-3, with a weak D call TRBD1 (8 bases). Germline values: CDR1 SGHVS, CDR2 FQNEAQ. Trimming cost V 7 bases and J 5 bases, with 22 bases left between them. The CDR3 is 16 residues long. CDR3 sequence: CASTLRGRGRVDTQYF. The CDR3 coding sequence is TGTGCCAGCACCCTCAGGGGGCGGGGGCGCGTAGATACGCAGTATTTT.

This clonotype was observed a handful of times. This chain uses TRBV29-1 with TRBJ2-5, with D possibly being TRBD2 (7 bases). The CDR3 totals 14 residues. Germline lookup yields CDR1 SQVTM and CDR2 ANQGSEA. Trimming cost V 1 base and J 5 bases, with 14 bases left between them. This chain's CDR3 is CSVEVPGGAETQYF. For the CDR3, the DNA is TGCAGCGTTGAAGTACCGGGGGGCGCGGAGACCCAGTACTTC.

This clonotype was recorded a few times. The chain joins TRBV10-2 to TRBJ2-2, with D tentatively TRBD1 (5 bases). The CDR3 length is 13 residues. The V and J ends lost 6 bases and 6 bases respectively, with 11 bases between them. Germline loops: CDR1 WSHSY, CDR2 SAAADI. The CDR3 DNA is TGCGCCAGCAGGGACAACCTTTCCGGGGAGCTGTTTTTT. Amino acid sequence: CASRDNLSGELFF.

In regard to this clonotype: A much larger clone lies a single base off, so this may be a read error. The rearrangement joins TRBV20-1 to TRBJ1-1; maybe TRBD1 (5 bases). CDR1 is DFQATT and CDR2 is SNEGSKA in the germline V gene (reference sequence). The CDR3 length is 14 residues. CDR3 bases: TGCGGTGTCAGTAATCCAGGGCAGAACACTGAAGCTTTCTTT. This gives the protein CGVSNPGQNTEAFF.

This clonotype was counted only a few times. In DNA, the CDR3 is TGTGCCAGCAGTTTAACTAGCTCTTGGACAGATACGCAGTATTTT. It translates to CASSLTSSWTDTQYF. The V call is TRBV12-3 or TRBV12-4, the J call TRBJ2-3; tentative D call: TRBD2 (6 bases). This CDR3 region has 15 residues. Trimming removed 2 bases from V and 3 bases from J, with 12 bases in between.

This clonotype was counted at least ten times. The gene calls are TRBV20-1 and TRBJ2-5; TRBD1 agrees at 9 bases. Trimming cost V 5 bases and J 2 bases; bases outside gene matches: 9. CDR1 is DFQATT, CDR2 SNEGSKA, per germline (reference sequence). The CDR3 consists of 15 residues. The CDR3 loop is CSAQPRTGAQETQYF. The CDR3 nucleotides are TGCAGTGCTCAGCCACGGACAGGGGCACAAGAGACCCAGTACTTC.

This clonotype was counted once. V gene TRBV7-2 combines with J gene TRBJ2-7; possibly TRBD2 for D (5 bases). Germline CDR1 is SGHTA and CDR2 is FQGNSA. This CDR3 is built from 15 residues. The V end lost 5 bases, the J end lost 0 bases, and 14 bases lay between the germline ends. CDR3 in DNA: TGTGCCAGCAGCCTACGGACCGGGAACTCCTACGAGCAGTACTTC. This codes for CASSLRTGNSYEQYF.

The chain recombines TRBV12-3 or TRBV12-4 with TRBJ1-1, with 7 bases fitting TRBD1. Trimming took 5 bases from V and 9 from J; bases not matched to a gene: 3. The CDR3 has 11 amino acids. This CDR3 is CASSQGVQAFF. The DNA for the CDR3 is TGTGCCAGCAGTCAGGGGGTACAAGCTTTCTTT.

The chain uses TRBV5-1 and TRBJ1-6; D call uncertain. CDR1 is SGHRS, CDR2 YFSETQ, per germline. V was pared by 0 bases and J by 6 bases, with 13 bases between. This CDR3 has 16 amino acids. The CDR3 spells CASSLEYSGSNSPLHF. In DNA form, the CDR3 reads TGCGCCAGCAGCTTGGAGTACAGCGGGTCTAATTCACCCCTCCACTTT.